One and the same sample provided the 14 T cell receptor beta chains below, sequenced in a study of T cells in localized non-small cell lung cancer. Profiling relied on immunoSEQ multiplex PCR, and the TCRdb table lists in-frame clones only, not all of them. Altogether approximately 3,000 clones are present, approximately 31% being singletons, with the ten largest covering 9.3%. The input for sequencing was normal lung tissue next to the tumor, taken before any cancer treatment. Receptor source: a male donor at least 60 years old with stage I squamous cell lung carcinoma.

This clone was seen more than once but under ten times. This chain joins TRBV6-8 and TRBJ1-1, with TRBD1 as a possible D gene (6 bases). V was shortened by 7 bases and J by 4 bases, with 19 bases between the two germline ends. The V gene's germline CDR1 is MNHGY and CDR2 SAAAGT. CDR3 length: 15 amino acids. The CDR3 coding sequence is TGTGCCAGCAACCCGCTGGACAGTGCAATCACTGAAGCTTTCTTT. Its translation is CASNPLDSAITEAFF.

Judged by abundance, this clone is medium-sized. CDR3 DNA: TGTGCCAGCAGCCCGGACAGGGAGGGGGCCAAAAACATTCAGTACTTC. Its translation is CASSPDREGAKNIQYF. This chain uses TRBV11-3 with TRBJ2-4; D may be TRBD1 (8 bases). Deletions cut 5 bases from V and 1 base from J, with 15 bases between. The CDR3 loop spans 16 amino acids. In germline, CDR1 is SGHNT, CDR2 YENEEA.

The rearrangement uses TRBV19 and TRBJ2-1; no clear D gene. V lost 5 bases to trimming and J lost 0 bases, with 5 bases between them. The CDR3 has 13 amino acids. Germline CDR1 LNHDA, CDR2 SQIVND (reference sequence). The CDR3 DNA sequence: TGTGCCAGTAGTGTACTCTCCTACAATGAGCAGTTCTTC. Translated: CASSVLSYNEQFF.

This clone rates as large. This chain joins TRBV11-3 and TRBJ1-1; TRBD1 aligns across 9 bases. V lost 1 base to trimming and J lost 5 bases; unmatched junction nucleotides: 8. This CDR3 is built from 16 residues. Germline V CDR1 and CDR2: SGHNT, YENEEA. CDR3 in DNA: TGTGCCAGCAGCTTAGGGGACAGGGTAACTAATACTGAAGCTTTCTTT. Its translation is CASSLGDRVTNTEAFF.

The chain recombines TRBV28 with TRBJ2-1, with 11 bases fitting TRBD1. Losses at the gene ends were 8 bases for V and 7 bases for J; bases not matched to a gene: 10. Germline V gene data show CDR1 as MDHEN and CDR2 as SYDVKM. The CDR3 is 15 residues long. Here the CDR3 reads CASLKGGQGENEQFF. The CDR3 nucleotides read TGTGCCAGCTTGAAGGGGGGACAGGGGGAAAATGAGCAGTTCTTC.

This clone was observed a few times. The chain couples TRBV10-3 to TRBJ2-7; no clear D gene. Trimming removed 10 bases at V and 4 bases at J, with 17 bases between. CDR1 is ENHRY, CDR2 SYGVKD, per germline. This CDR3 comprises 13 residues. CDR3 region: CASAWSSEYEQYF. DNA for the CDR3: TGTGCCAGCGCATGGTCCAGTGAGTACGAGCAGTACTTC.

The chain links TRBV19 to TRBJ1-6, with TRBD1 matching 8 bases. Germline trimming cut 5 bases from V and 5 bases from J; bases unmatched to any gene: 2. CDR1 and CDR2 (germline): LNHDA, SQIVND (reference sequence). The CDR3 length is 14 residues. The CDR3 DNA reads TGTGCCAGTAGTGACAGGGGAAATAATTCACCCCTCCACTTT. Amino acids: CASSDRGNNSPLHF.

The chain couples TRBV27 to TRBJ1-6, with D perhaps matching TRBD1 (5 bases). Trimming removed 3 bases at V and 3 bases at J, with 6 bases between. Germline V CDR1 and CDR2: MNHEY, SMNVEV (reference sequence). The CDR3 consists of 14 residues. CDR3 in DNA: TGTGCCAGCAGTTTGGGACTCTATAATTCACCCCTCCACTTT. Translated, it gives CASSLGLYNSPLHF.

This clone has only a few counts. J is TRBJ1-2 and V is TRBV10-3; possible D gene TRBD1, 5 bases. Per germline, CDR1 ENHRY and CDR2 SYGVKD. This CDR3 has 13 amino acids. V lost 10 bases and J lost 4, with 16 bases in between. The CDR3 sequence: CASKGDVLYGYTF. The CDR3 DNA is TGTGCCAGTAAAGGGGACGTCCTCTATGGCTACACCTTC.

This clone has a handful of counts. The J gene is TRBJ2-1, the V gene TRBV11-3; 11 nucleotides match TRBD2. There are 16 residues in the CDR3. The germline V gene encodes CDR1 SGHNT and CDR2 YENEEA. Losses at the gene ends were 5 bases for V and 1 base for J; bases not matched to a gene: 4. The CDR3 region is CASSLLAGGSYNEQFF. In DNA, the CDR3 is TGTGCCAGCAGCCTCCTAGCGGGGGGTTCCTACAATGAGCAGTTCTTC.

This chain joins TRBV2 and TRBJ1-5, with 7 bases that match TRBD1. Germline V gives CDR1 SNHLY, CDR2 FYNNEI. V shed 6 bases and J 6 bases; nucleotides not matched to a gene: 8. CDR3 size: 14 residues. The CDR3 sequence: CASREGSGGQPQHF. Written as DNA, the CDR3 is TGTGCCAGCAGGGAGGGTTCAGGGGGTCAGCCCCAGCATTTT.

The chain is built from TRBV28 and TRBJ1-2; D uncertain. Trimming removed 6 bases at V and 2 bases at J, with 13 bases between. The CDR3 length is 14 residues. Germline V lookup: CDR1 MDHEN, CDR2 SYDVKM. CDR3 in DNA: TGTGCCAGCAGATTACCCGGGATGAACTATGGCTACACCTTC. It specifies CASRLPGMNYGYTF.

In this sample, this clone turned up a few times. The rearrangement joins TRBV7-7 to TRBJ2-1; D tentatively fits TRBD1 or TRBD2 (6 bases each). The V end was cut by 1 base, the J end by 7 bases, with 11 bases between. Germline CDR1 SSHAT, CDR2 FNYEAQ (reference sequence). This CDR3 has 14 residues. The CDR3 here is CASSLGLGGNEQFF. The CDR3 coding sequence is TGTGCCAGCAGCTTAGGGCTAGGGGGGAATGAGCAGTTCTTC.

This clone came up a few times. The chain links TRBV23-1 to TRBJ2-2, with no clear D. TRBV23-1 falls under the ORF class, with uncertain function. V lost 6 bases, J lost 7 bases, and 12 bases lay in between. CDR3 length: 13 amino acids. The CDR3 loop is CASSERDGGELFF. CDR3 coding DNA: TGCGCCAGCAGCGAAAGGGATGGCGGGGAGCTGTTTTTT.